Sequencing of this TCR beta chain was carried out in a study of cytomegalovirus exposure and HLA in healthy donors. Findings of the study overall: In vitro, three CMV-associated chains proved specific for CMV antigens. Rarity marked most TCR sequences, yet some public TCRs occurred in many donors.

The CDR3 has 15 amino acids. V lost 5 bases to trimming and J lost 3 bases; unmatched junction nucleotides: 2. Germline V CDR1 and CDR2: MRHNA, SNTAGT. In its sample, this clone was seen a few times. Antigen unknown. Primers included in the PCR were 60 Vbeta and 13 Jbeta primers. In the original processing: Later analysis identified tens of millions of unique TCR beta chains, approximately 10 million shared. This table comes from immunoSEQ multiplex PCR, and its TCRdb copy is limited to in-frame clones, with some not included. D and trimming were read from the DNA, whereas the V and J calls and clone size are those reported in that table. The sample consists of around 130,000 clones, about 69% of them appearing once.

Sequencing was performed on PBMCs. This receptor was taken from a man aged 30 to 45 in good health and CMV-seronegative. The rearrangement joins TRBV6-4 to TRBJ2-2; 11 nucleotides line up with TRBD2. For the CDR3, the DNA is TGTGCCAGCAGTCCGGGACTAGCGGACACCGGGGAGCTGTTTTTT. Amino acid sequence: CASSPGLADTGELFF.